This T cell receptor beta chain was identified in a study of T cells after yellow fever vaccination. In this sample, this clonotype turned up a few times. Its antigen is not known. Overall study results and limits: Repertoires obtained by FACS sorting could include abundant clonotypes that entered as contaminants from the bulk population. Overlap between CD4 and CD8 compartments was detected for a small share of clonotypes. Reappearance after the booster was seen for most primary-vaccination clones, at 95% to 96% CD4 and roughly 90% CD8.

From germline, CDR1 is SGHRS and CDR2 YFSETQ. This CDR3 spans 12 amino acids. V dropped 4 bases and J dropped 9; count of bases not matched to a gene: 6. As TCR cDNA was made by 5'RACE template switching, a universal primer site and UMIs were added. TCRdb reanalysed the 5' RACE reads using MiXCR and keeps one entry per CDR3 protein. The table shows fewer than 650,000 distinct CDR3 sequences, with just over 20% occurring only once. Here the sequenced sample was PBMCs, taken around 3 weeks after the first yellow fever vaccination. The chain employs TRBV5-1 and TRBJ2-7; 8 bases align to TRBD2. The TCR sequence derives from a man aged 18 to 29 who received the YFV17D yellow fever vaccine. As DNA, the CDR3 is TGCGCCAGCAGCCTAGCGGGCAGCTGGCAGTACTTC. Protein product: CASSLAGSWQYF.